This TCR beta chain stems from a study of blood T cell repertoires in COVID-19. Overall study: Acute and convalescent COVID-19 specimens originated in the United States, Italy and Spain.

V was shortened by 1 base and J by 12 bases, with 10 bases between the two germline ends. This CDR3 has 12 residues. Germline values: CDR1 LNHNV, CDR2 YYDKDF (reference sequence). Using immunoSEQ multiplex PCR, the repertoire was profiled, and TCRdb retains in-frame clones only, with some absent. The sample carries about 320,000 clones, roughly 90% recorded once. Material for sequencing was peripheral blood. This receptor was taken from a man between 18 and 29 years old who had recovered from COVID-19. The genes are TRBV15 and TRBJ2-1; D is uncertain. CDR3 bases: TGTGCCACCAGCAGAGCGAGGATTTCGCAGTTCTTC. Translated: CATSRARISQFF.